Following are 5 T cell receptor beta chains from one sample sequenced in a study of early T cells in non-severe SARS-CoV-2 infection. TCRdb processed the 5' RACE reads anew with MiXCR; each CDR3 protein has one entry. The sample includes some 120,000 distinct CDR3 sequences, 15% of them seen just once. The sample taken for sequencing was whole blood. These receptors were obtained from an adult who was a healthcare worker with PCR-confirmed SARS-CoV-2 infection or an uninfected control (not recorded which).

The chain couples TRBV6-1 to TRBJ1-2; no clear D. CDR1 and CDR2 from the germline V gene are MNHNS and SASEGT. The CDR3 length is 12 residues. V was cut by 7 bases and J by 5 bases, with 11 bases left in between. CDR3 loop: CASNVNGYGYTF. The CDR3 DNA reads as TGTGCCAGCAATGTCAATGGATATGGCTACACCTTC.

This clonotype was counted between two and nine times. The chain employs TRBV12-3 or TRBV12-4 and TRBJ1-5, with D perhaps TRBD1 (5 bases). CDR3 size: 13 residues. V was pared by 4 bases and J by 4 bases, with 8 bases between. The CDR3: CASSSSGNQPQHF. The CDR3 nucleotides are TGTGCCAGCAGTTCCTCAGGGAATCAGCCCCAGCATTTT.

This clonotype turned up a few times. The chain carries TRBV12-3 or TRBV12-4 and TRBJ2-7; 12 bases are a match to TRBD2. V shed 6 bases and J 2 bases; nucleotides not matched to a gene: 2. The length of the CDR3 is 14 residues. The CDR3 coding sequence is TGTGCCAGCAGATCTAGCGGGGGGGCCTACGAGCAGTACTTC. This gives the protein CASRSSGGAYEQYF.

A few counts support this clonotype. The chain carries TRBV18 and TRBJ2-7; D not resolved. The CDR3 extends over 14 amino acids. Germline-derived CDR1 and CDR2 are KGHSH and LQKENI. Trimming removed 0 bases from V and 3 bases from J, with 9 bases in between. The CDR3 loop reads CASSPPARLYEQYF. The DNA for the CDR3 is TGTGCCAGCTCACCACCGGCACGTCTCTACGAGCAGTACTTC.

This clonotype was recorded at least ten times. The J gene is TRBJ2-7, the V gene TRBV2; D gene ambiguous. Trimming pared 2 bases from V and 6 bases from J, leaving 17 bases between. The length of the CDR3 is 15 residues. The V gene's germline CDR1 is SNHLY and CDR2 FYNNEI. The CDR3 sequence is CASSEWAGRAGEQYF. DNA of the CDR3: TGTGCCAGCAGTGAATGGGCTGGACGGGCTGGCGAGCAGTACTTC.